What follows are 25 T cell receptor beta chains derived from one specimen sequenced in a study of CD8 T cells in ankylosing spondylitis (TCRdb year 2017). The library was prepared using 5' RACE. Instrument on record: Illumina HiSeq 2500. Through fastp at Q25 and MiXCR, TCRdb rebuilt clones from the public reads, retaining in-frame beta chains. Rows matching on CDR3 protein sequence are summarized as one entry with the most common DNA and genes. A total of 150,000 to 200,000 distinct CDR3 sequences appear in this sample, 18% of them only once. Together, the top ten hold approximately 4% of the sample. Sequencing was carried out using blood, either unsorted or a sorted T cell fraction (not recorded which). These receptors all stem from a male donor between 5 and 29 years old with ankylosing spondylitis or in good health (not recorded which). Donor details come from another sample of the same person, matched by shared clones.

This clonotype was detected ten times or more. The chain is built from TRBV5-1 and TRBJ2-1; 12 bases fit TRBD2. This CDR3 region has 17 residues. The V segment lost 2 bases and the J segment 8 bases; nucleotides outside the gene matches: 11. The V gene's germline CDR1 is SGHRS and CDR2 YFSETQ. The chain's CDR3 is CASSFETSGRGRDEQFF. The CDR3 nucleotides are TGCGCCAGCAGCTTTGAGACTAGCGGGAGAGGGAGAGATGAGCAGTTCTTC.

This clonotype showed up many times. The rearrangement uses TRBV5-1 and TRBJ1-1, with unresolved D. The CDR3 totals 13 residues. V was trimmed by 0 bases and J by 0 bases, leaving 3 bases between them. Looked up from germline, CDR1 is SGHRS and CDR2 is YFSETQ. CDR3 amino acids: CASSLVMNTEAFF. The CDR3 coding sequence is TGCGCCAGCAGCTTGGTTATGAACACTGAAGCTTTCTTT.

The table lists this clonotype with many counts. The CDR3 coding sequence is TGTGCCAGCAGGACTAATCAGGGGGCGGCCGGGGAGCTGTTTTTT. This codes for CASRTNQGAAGELFF. The rearrangement links TRBV12-3 or TRBV12-4 to TRBJ2-2, with 8 bases that match TRBD1. Trimming cost V 6 bases and J 6 bases; bases outside gene matches: 9. This CDR3 contains 15 residues.

This clonotype was observed at least ten times. The chain employs TRBV5-8 and TRBJ2-1, with no clear D. CDR1 and CDR2 from the germline V gene are SGHTS and YDEGEE. This CDR3 spans 13 amino acids. Trimming took 0 bases from V and 6 from J, leaving 7 bases between them. The CDR3 spells CASSLDSFNEQFF. In DNA form, the CDR3 reads TGTGCCAGCAGCTTGGACTCGTTCAATGAGCAGTTCTTC.

Ten or more counts support this clonotype. The rearrangement joins TRBV12-3 or TRBV12-4 to TRBJ1-4; D not certain. V gave up 4 bases and J gave up 7 bases, with 16 bases separating them. The CDR3 runs to 15 residues. The CDR3 region is CASSSPAGSGEKLFF. The CDR3 DNA reads TGTGCCAGCAGTTCCCCCGCAGGCTCGGGTGAAAAACTGTTTTTT.

This clonotype was seen ten or more times. The chain has TRBV7-8 and TRBJ2-3; D not certain. V was cut by 5 bases and J by 2 bases, with 5 bases left in between. This CDR3 comprises 12 residues. CDR1 and CDR2 from the germline V gene are SGHVS and FQNEAQ. The CDR3 here is CASSQHTDTQYF. CDR3 DNA: TGTGCCAGCAGCCAACACACAGATACGCAGTATTTT.

The sample holds many counts of this clonotype. The gene calls are TRBV20-1 and TRBJ2-7; 13 bases are shared with TRBD2. The V segment lost 6 bases and the J segment 0 bases; nucleotides outside the gene matches: 8. The CDR3 is made up of 16 amino acids. Germline values: CDR1 DFQATT, CDR2 SNEGSKA (reference sequence). The CDR3 nucleotides are TGCAGTGCGACTGGGACTAGCGGGGTGAGCTCCTACGAGCAGTACTTC. It translates to CSATGTSGVSSYEQYF.

This clonotype was observed at least ten times. V usage is TRBV29-1 and J usage is TRBJ2-7; unclear D gene. Germline loops: CDR1 SQVTM, CDR2 ANQGSEA. V dropped 4 bases and J dropped 0 bases, with 16 bases sitting between them. The CDR3 runs to 15 residues. Here the CDR3 reads CSVGYLSVDSYEQYF. CDR3 nucleotide sequence: TGCAGCGTTGGCTACCTCAGCGTCGACTCCTACGAGCAGTACTTC.

This clonotype was detected ten times or more. The genes are TRBV7-9 and TRBJ1-6; no firm D call. V was clipped by 1 base and J by 7 bases, with 5 bases between them. The CDR3 covers 13 residues. Germline lookup yields CDR1 SEHNR and CDR2 FQNEAQ (reference sequence). CDR3 coding DNA: TGTGCCAGCAGCTTAGGTCAGAATTCACCCCTCCACTTT. This gives the protein CASSLGQNSPLHF.

Ten or more counts support this clonotype. CDR3 region: CSPKLEGNNEQFF. In DNA, the CDR3 is TGCAGTCCAAAGCTAGAGGGGAACAATGAGCAGTTCTTC. J is TRBJ2-1 and V is TRBV20-1, with D perhaps being TRBD1 or TRBD2 (5 bases each). CDR3 length: 13 amino acids. Trimming pared 8 bases from V and 5 bases from J, leaving 16 bases between. Per the germline V gene, CDR1 is DFQATT and CDR2 is SNEGSKA (reference sequence).

The chain carries TRBV29-1 and TRBJ2-4, with 7 bases aligning to TRBD1. The CDR3 covers 15 residues. Germline trimming cut 7 bases from V and 0 bases from J; bases unmatched to any gene: 9. Germline V gene sequence: CDR1 SQVTM, CDR2 ANQGSEA. CDR3 in DNA: TGCAGCGCCGGGACAGACAGACTAGCCAAAAACATTCAGTACTTC. It yields the protein CSAGTDRLAKNIQYF.

The chain has TRBV20-1 and TRBJ2-7; the match to TRBD1 covers 8 bases. The CDR3 is 13 amino acids. Germline V CDR1 and CDR2: DFQATT, SNEGSKA (reference sequence). V dropped 5 bases and J dropped 2; count of bases not matched to a gene: 5. This chain's CDR3 is CSASRTGTYEQYV. The CDR3 region has the DNA TGCAGTGCTTCAAGGACAGGGACCTACGAGCAGTACGTC.

The chain has TRBV12-3 or TRBV12-4 and TRBJ1-5; a weak D match, TRBD1 (6 bases). With 2 bases removed from V and 7 bases from J, the gap between germline ends came to 18 bases. CDR3 length: 16 residues. The CDR3 coding sequence is TGTGCCAGCAGTTTATCCCCACAGGGAATCGCACAGCCCCAGCATTTT. Its protein product is CASSLSPQGIAQPQHF.

In this sample, this clonotype turned up many times. V and J are TRBV6-6 and TRBJ1-6; no firm D call. The CDR3 sequence is 15 residues long. Trimming took off 4 bases at V and 0 bases at J, with 7 bases between the two ends. The germline V gene has CDR1 MNHNY and CDR2 SVGAGI (reference sequence). CDR3 region: CASSFESSYNSPLHF. The CDR3 nucleotides read TGTGCCAGCAGTTTTGAAAGCTCCTATAATTCACCCCTCCACTTT.

There are many counts of this clonotype. The chain carries TRBV7-9 and TRBJ1-2; tentatively, D is TRBD1 (5 bases). V was clipped by 0 bases and J by 0 bases, with 14 bases between them. Germline values: CDR1 SEHNR, CDR2 FQNEAQ (reference sequence). This CDR3 is 17 amino acids long. The CDR3: CASSLAGWGRANYGYTF. The CDR3 DNA reads as TGTGCCAGCAGCTTAGCGGGTTGGGGCCGAGCTAACTATGGCTACACCTTC.

This clonotype appeared many times. The chain has TRBV6-6 and TRBJ2-7; TRBD1 aligns across 8 bases. The CDR3 contains 16 residues. Germline V gene sequence: CDR1 MNHNY, CDR2 SVGAGI (reference sequence). The trim removed 0 bases at V and 6 bases at J, leaving 10 bases unmatched. As DNA, the CDR3 is TGTGCCAGCAGTTACTCGGTGGACAGGGTCATGGTCGAGCAGTACTTC. This gives the protein CASSYSVDRVMVEQYF.

The chain joins TRBV18 to TRBJ2-7, with a tentative D call TRBD2 (5 bases). From germline, CDR1 is KGHSH and CDR2 LQKENI. The CDR3 is made up of 14 amino acids. Trimming shortened V by 1 base and J by 3 bases, and 10 bases separated the two germline ends. CDR3 amino acids: CASSPLRRDYEQYV. The CDR3 coding sequence is TGTGCCAGCTCACCACTACGCCGGGACTACGAGCAGTACGTC.

This clonotype was counted ten times or more. The rearrangement uses TRBV12-3 or TRBV12-4 and TRBJ1-3, with TRBD1 matching over 8 bases. The CDR3 consists of 17 residues. V was pared by 3 bases and J by 1 base, with 8 bases of the junction left unmatched. The CDR3 sequence is CASSLAGQGGSGNTIYF. The CDR3, as DNA: TGTGCCAGCAGTTTGGCAGGACAGGGAGGTTCTGGAAACACCATATATTTT.

This clonotype appeared many times. The V call is TRBV5-1, the J call TRBJ1-4; no definite D call. CDR1 SGHRS and CDR2 YFSETQ come from the germline V gene. CDR3 length: 15 amino acids. The ends were cut back, 0 bases at V and 6 bases at J, with 12 bases in the middle. CDR3 amino acids: CASSLAGIEDEKLFF. The CDR3 DNA sequence: TGCGCCAGCAGCTTGGCCGGGATTGAAGATGAAAAACTGTTTTTT.

In this sample, this clonotype turned up many times. V and J are TRBV12-3 or TRBV12-4 and TRBJ1-5; tentatively, D is TRBD1 (5 bases). The CDR3 covers 15 residues. Trimming left V 4 bases short and J 7 bases short, with 17 bases between. The CDR3 DNA is TGTGCCAGCAGTTCCTTGGGGGACCGGGGGCAGCCCCAGCATTTT. Translated, it gives CASSSLGDRGQPQHF.

There are many counts of this clonotype. CDR3 amino acids: CASSLEAGRARETQYF. CDR3 nucleotide sequence: TGTGCCAGCAGCTTAGAGGCCGGCAGAGCCAGGGAGACCCAGTACTTC. V and J are TRBV7-2 and TRBJ2-5; no clear D. The ends were cut back, 1 base at V and 5 bases at J, with 17 bases in the middle. From germline, CDR1 is SGHTA and CDR2 FQGNSA. This CDR3 spans 16 amino acids.

The table lists this clonotype with many counts. The genes are TRBV10-3 and TRBJ2-7; tentatively, D is TRBD1 (5 bases). CDR1 is ENHRY, CDR2 SYGVKD, per germline. V was trimmed by 4 bases and J by 5 bases, leaving 12 bases between them. The CDR3 consists of 13 residues. CDR3 region: CAISVARANEQYF. The DNA for the CDR3 is TGTGCCATCAGTGTCGCCAGGGCCAACGAGCAGTACTTC.

This clonotype was seen many times. The chain combines TRBV7-2 with TRBJ1-6; the D is unclear. Trimming took 3 bases from V and 5 from J, leaving 5 bases between them. CDR3 length: 13 amino acids. Germline CDR1 SGHTA, CDR2 FQGNSA. CDR3 region: CASSFADNSPLHF. The CDR3, as DNA: TGTGCCAGCAGCTTTGCCGATAATTCACCCCTCCACTTT.

This clonotype was detected many times. The chain has TRBV9 and TRBJ2-1; 10 bases are a match to TRBD2. The CDR3 spans 17 residues. Germline V CDR1 and CDR2: SGDLS, YYNGEE. V gave up 3 bases and J gave up 2 bases; unmatched junction bases: 8. The CDR3 loop reads CASSEPRLAGPYNEQFF. DNA for the CDR3: TGTGCCAGCAGCGAGCCCCGACTAGCGGGCCCCTACAATGAGCAGTTCTTC.

The J gene is TRBJ2-7, the V gene TRBV27, with D possibly being TRBD2 (5 bases). The germline gives CDR1 MNHEY, CDR2 SMNVEV (reference sequence). The CDR3 sequence is 14 residues long. Deletions cut 5 bases from V and 2 bases from J, with 13 bases between. Here the CDR3 DNA reads TGTGCCAGCAGTACCCGGGATAACCCCTACGAGCAGTACTTC. Residues: CASSTRDNPYEQYF.